The rows below give T cell receptor beta chains drawn from one sample of a study of control samples from healthy donors and cancer patients. This table comes from immunoSEQ multiplex PCR, and its TCRdb copy is limited to in-frame clones, with some not included. The top ten clones hold approximately 1.6% of a sample with 200,000 to 250,000 clones, 85% to 95% of them seen once. The sample comprised blood. The receptors originated from a man in his fifties in good health. The CDR3 runs from the conserved cysteine through the conserved F or W. The D gene is left open where the match is weak. Part of the rows lack a size; the others show once, few, many or a class for expanded clones.

>TRBV19|-|-|TRBJ2-5
TGTGCCAGTAGTATATCGGGGACCCAGTACTTC
CASSISGTQYF
>TRBV11-2|-|once|TRBJ1-5
TGTGCCAGCAGCCAACTGACAGGAAATCAGCCCCAGCATTTT
CASSQLTGNQPQHF
>TRBV6-2/TRBV6-3|-|once|TRBJ2-3
TGTGCCAGCAGTCTAGGGGCTTTGGATACGCAGTATTTT
CASSLGALDTQYF
>TRBV5-5|TRBD1|-|TRBJ2-5
TGTGCCAGCAGCCAGACAGGGCTGGAGACCCAGTACTTC
CASSQTGLETQYF
>TRBV25-1|-|-|TRBJ2-5
TGTGCCAGCAGTGACCTCCCCGGACTCGTGGACCAGTACTTC
CASSDLPGLVDQYF
>TRBV28|-|-|TRBJ1-3
TGTGCCGCGACTGGGGCCTCTGGAAACACCATATATTTT
CAATGASGNTIYF
>TRBV4-3|-|-|TRBJ1-2
TGCGCCAGCAGCCCGGCTCAGGGGACCTATGGCTACACCTTC
CASSPAQGTYGYTF
>TRBV21-1|-|-|TRBJ1-6
TGTGCCAGCCGGTTTTCTTTAGTCTATAATTCACCCCTCCACTTT
CASRFSLVYNSPLHF
>TRBV28|-|-|TRBJ2-7
TGTGCCAGCACAGATAGCTCCTACGAGCAGTACTTC
CASTDSSYEQYF
>TRBV12-3/TRBV12-4|-|few|TRBJ1-6
TGTGCCAGCAGTTTAGTGGGGGGGCACCCCCTCCACTTT
CASSLVGGHPLHF
>TRBV30|TRBD2|-|TRBJ2-2
TGTGCCTGGAGTGTAGGGCTAGCGGGGGGAGTAGGGGAGCTGTTTTTT
CAWSVGLAGGVGELFF
>TRBV5-1|TRBD1|-|TRBJ1-2
TGCGCCAGCAGCCAAGATGACAGGGGAGGCTACACCTTC
CASSQDDRGGYTF
>TRBV3-1/TRBV3-2|-|-|TRBJ1-5
TGTGCCAGCAGCCAAGGTTCAGGGCAGCCCCAGCATTTT
CASSQGSGQPQHF
>TRBV15|-|-|TRBJ2-2
TGTGCCACCAGCAGAGGGAAGGACACCGGGGAGCTGTTTTTT
CATSRGKDTGELFF
>TRBV10-2|-|-|TRBJ2-2
TGCGCCAGCAGTGAGTCGTACAGAAAAACCGGGGAGCTGTTTTTT
CASSESYRKTGELFF
>TRBV6-4|TRBD1|-|TRBJ2-5
TGTGCCAGGGGACAGGACCAAGAGACCCAGTACTTC
CARGQDQETQYF
>TRBV5-1|-|-|TRBJ2-3
TGCGCCAGCAGAAACCCCCGCACAGATACGCAGTATTTT
CASRNPRTDTQYF
>TRBV6-2/TRBV6-3|TRBD1|-|TRBJ1-5
TGTGCCAGCAGTGCTTATGGACAGGGCAATCAGCCCCAGCATTTT
CASSAYGQGNQPQHF
>TRBV4-1|-|-|TRBJ2-7
TGCGCCAGCAGCCAAGAGTCGCAGGGGCCCGGGGAGCAGTACTTC
CASSQESQGPGEQYF
>TRBV28|-|few|TRBJ1-2
TGTGCCAGCAGTTTCCGAGGGGTCGGCTACACCTTC
CASSFRGVGYTF
>TRBV2|-|once|TRBJ2-3
TGTGCCAGCAGTGGGACGACAGATACGCAGTATTTT
CASSGTTDTQYF
>TRBV18|-|-|TRBJ1-6
TGTGCCAGCTCACCGGTAGGGGATTCACCCCTCCACTTT
CASSPVGDSPLHF
>TRBV5-5|-|-|TRBJ2-6
TGTGCCAGCAGCTTGGTACGGATTACTAGCTCTGGGGCCAACGTCCTGACTTTC
CASSLVRITSSGANVLTF
>TRBV6-5|-|-|TRBJ1-3
TGTGCCAGCAGTTCCCCCGCGGGACACTCTGGAAACACCATATATTTT
CASSSPAGHSGNTIYF
>TRBV30|-|-|TRBJ1-4
TGTGCCTTCGGGGCGCCTAATGAAAAACTGTTTTTT
CAFGAPNEKLFF
>TRBV28|TRBD1|-|TRBJ1-2
TGTGCCAGCAGTTTACCAGGGGGCGATGGCTACACCTTC
CASSLPGGDGYTF
>TRBV5-1|-|-|TRBJ2-6
TGCGCCAGCAGCCCCATACAGGATTCTGGGGCCAACGTCCTGACTTTC
CASSPIQDSGANVLTF
>TRBV28|-|-|TRBJ2-2
TGTGCCAGCGTTCGACACCGTCCGAACACCGGGGAGCTGTTTTTT
CASVRHRPNTGELFF
>TRBV6-5|TRBD1|-|TRBJ1-1
TGTGCCAGCAGTTCGCGGACAGGGGGAACTGAAGCTTTCTTT
CASSSRTGGTEAFF
>TRBV7-9|-|-|TRBJ1-5
TGTGCCAGCAGCCCAGGGCAGGTTAATCAGCCCCAGCATTTT
CASSPGQVNQPQHF
>TRBV24-1|TRBD1|-|TRBJ1-5
TGTGCCACCAGCCACAGGGGAAGCAATCAGCCCCAGCATTTT
CATSHRGSNQPQHF
>TRBV7-9|-|-|TRBJ1-2
TGTGCCAGCGGGCAGCGGACCGCACTGGGCTACACCTTC
CASGQRTALGYTF
>TRBV2|-|-|TRBJ1-1
TGTGCCAGCAGTGTCGAGAACATGAACACTGAAGCTTTCTTT
CASSVENMNTEAFF
>TRBV9|-|-|TRBJ2-3
TGTGCCAGCAGCGGGGCTATCAATACGCAGTATTTT
CASSGAINTQYF
>TRBV13|-|-|TRBJ1-3
TGTGCCAGCAGCTTAGGCAGACAGACAGGAAACACCATATATTTT
CASSLGRQTGNTIYF
>TRBV9|-|-|TRBJ2-1
TGTGCCAGCAGCGTAGGACTAATCAGCGGCGATGAGCAGTTCTTC
CASSVGLISGDEQFF
>TRBV15|TRBD1|-|TRBJ2-7
TGTGCCACCAGCAAGACAGGGAGCCGCGAGCAGTACTTC
CATSKTGSREQYF
>TRBV7-9|-|-|TRBJ1-4
TGTGCCAGCAGCTTAGGGGCAGGAGAAAAACTGTTTTTT
CASSLGAGEKLFF
>TRBV6-2/TRBV6-3|-|-|TRBJ2-7
TGTGCCAGCAGTTACTTCGGGGGCCTACCCGAGCAGTACTTC
CASSYFGGLPEQYF
>TRBV18|-|-|TRBJ1-2
TGTGCCAGCTCACCATCTAACTATGGCTACACCTTC
CASSPSNYGYTF
>TRBV5-8|TRBD1|once|TRBJ2-7
TGTGCCAGCAGGTTTCCCGGGACAGGGGTCCACTCGGGATACTTC
CASRFPGTGVHSGYF
>TRBV5-1|TRBD1|-|TRBJ2-7
TGCGCCAGCAGCTTGGAAGGACAGGGTTGGAACGAGCAGTACTTC
CASSLEGQGWNEQYF
>TRBV18|-|-|TRBJ2-3
TGTGCCAGCTCACCCTCTATCGAGGGGGGACCCATAAGCACAGATACGCAGTATTTT
CASSPSIEGGPISTDTQYF
>TRBV5-4|-|-|TRBJ1-3
TGTGCCAGCAGCGACGCACGTGCGGGCTCTGGAAACACCATATATTTT
CASSDARAGSGNTIYF
>TRBV2|TRBD1|-|TRBJ2-7
TGTGCCAGCAGTGGGGACAGGGCCCGAGGAAGGCAATCCTACGAGCAGTACTTC
CASSGDRARGRQSYEQYF
>TRBV5-5|-|-|TRBJ2-5
TGTGCCAGCAGCCCCTGGACAGCGGAGACCCAGTACTTC
CASSPWTAETQYF
>TRBV18|-|-|TRBJ1-1
TGTGCCAGCTCACCTACCTCACAGGCGTTGGAAGCTTTCTTT
CASSPTSQALEAFF
>TRBV27|-|-|TRBJ1-5
TGTGCCAGCAGTTTAGAAGGGGCGCGTTATCAGCCCCAGCATTTT
CASSLEGARYQPQHF
>TRBV5-4|-|-|TRBJ1-6
TGTGCCAGCAGCGCCATGGAGGGGACTGATTCACCCCTCCACTTT
CASSAMEGTDSPLHF
>TRBV21-1|-|-|TRBJ2-7
TGTGCCAGCCCAAGGCCCCTCCTCTCCTACGAGCAGTACTTC
CASPRPLLSYEQYF
>TRBV7-8|-|-|TRBJ1-4
TGTGCCAGCAGCTTAGAGGGGGGAGGGAGGGATAATGAAAAACTGTTTTTT
CASSLEGGGRDNEKLFF
>TRBV5-5|-|once|TRBJ2-5
TGTGCCAGCAGCCCTGGGGGGCTACAAGAGACCCAGTACTTC
CASSPGGLQETQYF
>TRBV5-1|TRBD2|-|TRBJ2-1
TGCGCCAGCAGCACCGGGACTAGCGAATACAATGAGCAGTTCTTC
CASSTGTSEYNEQFF
>TRBV5-4|-|once|TRBJ1-5
TGTGCCAGCAGCCCGACCCCGAGCGGTAATCAGCCCCAGCATTTT
CASSPTPSGNQPQHF
>TRBV19|TRBD1|-|TRBJ1-1
TGTGCCAGTAGTATTCGGACAGGGAATTCGAACACTGAAGCTTTCTTT
CASSIRTGNSNTEAFF
>TRBV6-1|-|-|TRBJ1-2
TGTGCCAGCAGTGAAGGACACCGCGAGTATGGCTACACCTTC
CASSEGHREYGYTF
>TRBV23-1|-|-|TRBJ1-1
TGCGCCAGCAGTCAATCTCGGAGTTGGGGGTGGAACACTGAAGCTTTCTTT
CASSQSRSWGWNTEAFF
>TRBV19|TRBD1|-|TRBJ2-1
TGTGCCAGTAGTATGACAGGGGGCTCGAAGTTCTTC
CASSMTGGSKFF
>TRBV5-1|-|once|TRBJ2-3
TGCGCCAGCAGCTTCCAGGGGCTACCAGATACGCAGTATTTT
CASSFQGLPDTQYF